These 16 T cell receptor beta chains share one sample of origin, sequenced in a study of HIV-infected children after antiretroviral therapy interruption. Treatment specified: PENTA 11 planned treatment interruption arm or continuous ART arm. RNA-based 3' RACE libraries used unique molecular identifiers. TCRdb re-derived calls from the 3' RACE reads in MiXCR, one entry per CDR3 protein. The sample consists of around 16,000 distinct CDR3 sequences, roughly 3.4% of them appearing once. Sequenced material: CD45RA+ CD4+ T cells from PBMCs, taken from a donor given antiretroviral therapy, either interrupted or continuous. As to subset: naive CD4+ CD45RA+ CD45RO- T cells. The receptor source for this set is a child aged 2 to 17 with HIV.

This clonotype was seen at least ten times. This sequence joins TRBV5-1 and TRBJ2-1; D possibly corresponds to TRBD1 (6 bases). CDR3 size: 15 residues. Trimming removed 0 bases at V and 4 bases at J, with 11 bases between. Germline V gene sequence: CDR1 SGHRS, CDR2 YFSETQ. CDR3 nucleotide sequence: TGCGCCAGCAGCTTGGGCCAGGGGTCTTACAATGAGCAGTTCTTC. Protein product: CASSLGQGSYNEQFF.

CDR3 in amino acids: CASSLTGGEETQYF. The CDR3 DNA reads TGTGCCAGCAGCCTGACAGGGGGAGAAGAGACCCAGTACTTC. The rearrangement links TRBV12-3 or TRBV12-4 to TRBJ2-5; the match to TRBD1 covers 9 bases. This CDR3 has 14 residues. Unmatched junction bases numbered 5, after V lost 6 bases and J lost 3 bases.

This clonotype was picked up many times. The V and J genes are TRBV19 and TRBJ1-5; D is undetermined. V was clipped by 4 bases and J by 1 base, with 5 bases between them. Germline-derived CDR1 and CDR2 are LNHDA and SQIVND (reference sequence). The CDR3 is 13 amino acids. CDR3 in DNA: TGTGCCAGTAGTAAGTCGAGCAATCAGCCCCAGCATTTT. Its translation is CASSKSSNQPQHF.

In its sample, this clonotype was seen many times. The V gene is TRBV5-1, the J gene TRBJ1-6; TRBD1 matches 8 bases. Trimming took 4 bases from V and 7 from J; bases not matched to a gene: 4. CDR3 length equals 14 residues. Germline assignment: CDR1 SGHRS and CDR2 YFSETQ. The CDR3 here is CASSLGTGNSPLHF. Here the CDR3 DNA reads TGCGCCAGCAGCCTGGGGACAGGCAATTCACCCCTCCACTTT. The entire variable domain, with the rest obtained from reference TRBV5-1 and TRBJ1-6, is as follows: KAGVTQTPRYLIKTRGQQVTLSCSPISGHRSVSWYQQTPGQGLQFLFEYFSETQRNKGNFPGRFSGRQFSNSRSEMNVSTLELGDSALYLCASSLGTGNSPLHFGNGTRLTVT.

The CDR3 DNA reads TGTGCCAGCAGTGAACGACAGGGCATTCAGTACTTC. It codes for CASSERQGIQYF. The rearrangement joins TRBV2 to TRBJ2-4; 7 bases match TRBD1. The CDR3 length is 12 residues. Trimming at V came to 2 bases and at J to 9 bases, leaving 1 base not matched to a gene. CDR1 and CDR2 from the germline V gene are SNHLY and FYNNEI.

This clonotype has a count of ten or more. V and J are TRBV4-1 and TRBJ2-7; 11 bases fit TRBD1. The CDR3 totals 15 residues. Germline V gene sequence: CDR1 MGHRA, CDR2 YSYEKL. With V trimmed by 3 bases and J by 5 bases, 6 bases remained unmatched. The CDR3 nucleotides are TGCGCCAGCAGCCACGCTGGACAGGGGGCTGACGAGCAGTACTTC. Translation: CASSHAGQGADEQYF.

This clonotype was counted at least ten times. The gene calls are TRBV7-3 and TRBJ1-1, with 8 bases fitting TRBD1. Germline V CDR1 and CDR2: SGHTA, FQGTGA. The junction had 10 bases not matched to a gene; V was cut back by 5 bases and J by 11 bases. There are 13 residues in the CDR3. The CDR3: CASSLIRGRVAFF. CDR3 in DNA: TGTGCCAGCAGCCTCATCAGGGGGCGAGTCGCTTTCTTT. Supplemented by reference TRBV7-3 and TRBJ1-1, the full variable domain reads GAGVSQTPSNKVTEKGKYVELRCDPISGHTALYWYRQSLGQGPEFLIYFQGTGAADDSGLPNDRFFAVRPEGSVSTLKIQRTERGDSAVYLCASSLIRGRVAFFGQGTRLTVV.

This clonotype was recorded many times. The chain uses TRBV7-9 and TRBJ1-2; TRBD1 aligns across 8 bases. The CDR3 runs to 13 residues. In germline, CDR1 is SEHNR, CDR2 FQNEAQ (reference sequence). The J segment lost 7 bases and the V segment lost 5 bases, leaving 6 bases of the junction unmatched. The CDR3, as DNA: TGTGCCAGCAGCCCCGGCCAGGGGGCTGGCTACACCTTC. It specifies CASSPGQGAGYTF.

This clonotype was counted many times. V gene TRBV12-3 or TRBV12-4 combines with J gene TRBJ1-2; possible D gene TRBD1, 6 bases. Deletions cut 4 bases from V and 2 bases from J, with 14 bases between. This CDR3 contains 15 residues. The CDR3, as DNA: TGTGCCAGCAGTTACCCCGGGACAAAGAACTATGGCTACACCTTC. Amino acid sequence: CASSYPGTKNYGYTF.

By share of the sample, this clonotype is large (0.1 to 1%). The rearrangement links TRBV10-3 to TRBJ2-7; 11 positions match TRBD1. This CDR3 has 14 residues. Germline V gene sequence: CDR1 ENHRY, CDR2 SYGVKD. Trimming cost V 6 bases and J 7 bases; bases outside gene matches: 8. The CDR3 DNA sequence: TGTGCCATCAGACCGGGACAGGGGGTTGGTGAGCAGTACTTC. Residues: CAIRPGQGVGEQYF.

The table lists this clonotype with many counts. Here the CDR3 DNA reads TGTGCCAGCAGCGAGGGACAGTACCACGGGGAGACCCAGTACTTC. It codes for CASSEGQYHGETQYF. The V call is TRBV11-2, the J call TRBJ2-5, with 7 bases lining up with TRBD1. J was trimmed by 5 bases and V by 5 bases; bases with no gene match: 11. The CDR3 covers 15 residues. In germline, CDR1 is SGHAT, CDR2 FQNNGV.

This clonotype has a count of ten or more. The chain links TRBV7-2 to TRBJ1-5, with D tentatively TRBD1 (6 bases). Germline values: CDR1 SGHTA, CDR2 FQGNSA. V gave up 1 base and J gave up 3 bases, with 10 bases separating them. The CDR3 consists of 15 residues. In nucleotides, the CDR3 is TGTGCCAGCAGCTTAGGGGGGCTACTCAATCAGCCCCAGCATTTT. It is translated as CASSLGGLLNQPQHF. The variable domain in full, with the rest retrieved from reference TRBV7-2 and TRBJ1-5, is GAGVSQSPSNKVTEKGKDVELRCDPISGHTALYWYRQSLGQGLEFLIYFQGNSAPDKSGLPSDRFSAERTGGSVSTLTIQRTQQEDSAVYLCASSLGGLLNQPQHFGDGTRLSIL.

This clonotype occurred many times. V gene TRBV28 combines with J gene TRBJ2-1; TRBD1 is a possible D gene (5 bases). Germline CDR1 is MDHEN and CDR2 is SYDVKM. The CDR3 extends over 13 amino acids. V lost 9 bases and J 6 bases, leaving 15 bases between the germline ends. The CDR3 sequence: CASLDIWGNEQFF. CDR3 DNA sequence: TGTGCCAGTCTGGACATTTGGGGCAATGAGCAGTTCTTC. Full variable domain (rest looked up from reference TRBV28 and TRBJ2-1): DVKVTQSSRYLVKRTGEKVFLECVQDMDHENMFWYRQDPGLGLRLIYFSYDVKMKEKGDIPEGYSVSREKKERFSLILESASTNQTSMYLCASLDIWGNEQFFGPGTRLTVL.

This clonotype came up many times. The rearrangement joins TRBV5-1 to TRBJ1-6; no firm D call. Germline lookup yields CDR1 SGHRS and CDR2 YFSETQ. The V gene lost 4 bases and the J gene lost 1 base, with 9 bases spanning the gap. The CDR3 contains 15 residues. The CDR3 reads CASSPLVSYNSPLHF. The CDR3 nucleotides are TGCGCCAGCAGCCCATTGGTGTCCTATAATTCACCCCTCCACTTT. The full variable domain, in which reference TRBV5-1 and TRBJ1-6 provide the parts outside the CDR3, is KAGVTQTPRYLIKTRGQQVTLSCSPISGHRSVSWYQQTPGQGLQFLFEYFSETQRNKGNFPGRFSGRQFSNSRSEMNVSTLELGDSALYLCASSPLVSYNSPLHFGNGTRLTVT.

This clonotype has ten or more counts. The chain is built from TRBV20-1 and TRBJ1-2; D is uncertain. CDR1 is DFQATT, CDR2 SNEGSKA, per germline (reference sequence). The V end was cut by 3 bases, the J end by 5 bases, with 10 bases between. The CDR3 loop spans 12 amino acids. As DNA, the CDR3 is TGCAGTGCTAGTAGAGGAGGGTATGGCTACACCTTC. Protein product: CSASRGGYGYTF.

J is TRBJ1-2 and V is TRBV30; no reliable D call. Germline V CDR1 and CDR2: GTSNPN, SVGIG (reference sequence). This CDR3 is 13 amino acids long. Trimming cost V 3 bases and J 6 bases, with 14 bases left between them. In DNA form, the CDR3 reads TGTGCCTGGAGCGATACAGAAGCGGATGGCTACACCTTC. Protein product: CAWSDTEADGYTF.